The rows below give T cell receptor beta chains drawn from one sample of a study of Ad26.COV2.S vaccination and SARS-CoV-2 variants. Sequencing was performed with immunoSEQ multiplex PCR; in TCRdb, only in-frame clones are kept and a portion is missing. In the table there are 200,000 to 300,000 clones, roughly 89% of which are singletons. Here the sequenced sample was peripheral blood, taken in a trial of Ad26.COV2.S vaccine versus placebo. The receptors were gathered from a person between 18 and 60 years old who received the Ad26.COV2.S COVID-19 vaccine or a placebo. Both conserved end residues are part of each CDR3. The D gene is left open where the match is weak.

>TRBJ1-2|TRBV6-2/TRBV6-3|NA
CASSYSLGAYYGYTF
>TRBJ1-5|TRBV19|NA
CASSAGLNQPQHF
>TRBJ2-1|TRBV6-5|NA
CASKGANGSYNEQFF
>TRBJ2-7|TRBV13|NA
CASSLGQGFYEQYF
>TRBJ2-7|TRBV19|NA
CASSRGPVSYEQYF
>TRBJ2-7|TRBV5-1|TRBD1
CASSIDRVYGREQYF
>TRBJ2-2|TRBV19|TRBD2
CASSIPGLAGGGTGELFF
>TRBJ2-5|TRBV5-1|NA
CASNSWVQETQYF
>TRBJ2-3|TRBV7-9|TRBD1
CASSPRQGEQYF
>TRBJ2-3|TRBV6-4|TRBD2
CASSDKAGATDTQYF
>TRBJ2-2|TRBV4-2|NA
CASSPPTGSRGELFF
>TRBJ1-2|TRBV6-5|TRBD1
CASSYSQGHYGYTF
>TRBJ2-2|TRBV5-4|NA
CASSLVPEGVSRTGELFF
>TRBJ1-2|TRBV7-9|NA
CASSKETGNYGYTF
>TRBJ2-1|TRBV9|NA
CASSVAVRSSYNEQFF
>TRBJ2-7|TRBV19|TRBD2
CASSMGLAGAYEQYF
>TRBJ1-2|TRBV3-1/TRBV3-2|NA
CASSQGYEGSGYTF
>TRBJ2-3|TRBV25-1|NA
CASSESFKATDTQYF
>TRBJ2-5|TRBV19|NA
CASSRRERMGETQYF
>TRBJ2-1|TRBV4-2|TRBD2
CASSQDTGAGGRDEQFF
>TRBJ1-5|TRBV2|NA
CASSELDLGAQHF
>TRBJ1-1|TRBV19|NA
CASSSRGHRNTEAFF
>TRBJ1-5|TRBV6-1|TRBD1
CASSPRGQAQHF
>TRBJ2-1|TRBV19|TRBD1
CASKYGQANNEQFF
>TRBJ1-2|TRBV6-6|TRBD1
CASSYSSSRGNNGYTF
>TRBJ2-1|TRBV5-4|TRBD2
CASSLGSGREGIHEQFF
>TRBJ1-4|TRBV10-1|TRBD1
CASREDRLNEKLFF
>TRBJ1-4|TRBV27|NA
CASSLSTGGLEKLFF
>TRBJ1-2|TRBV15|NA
CATSSLGDNYGYTF
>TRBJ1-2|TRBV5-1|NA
CASSLDRNYGYTF
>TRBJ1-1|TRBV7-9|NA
CASSLGARNTEAFF
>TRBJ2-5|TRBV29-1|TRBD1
CSVRQGAGLETQYF
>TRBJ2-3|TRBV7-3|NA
CASSLTLGAITDTQYF
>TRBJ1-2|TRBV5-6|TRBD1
CASSWDRGNYGYTF
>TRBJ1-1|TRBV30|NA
CAWSISPGAFF
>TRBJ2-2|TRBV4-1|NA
CASSQVLTANTGELFF
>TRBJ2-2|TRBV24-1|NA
CATRAQGGTGELFF
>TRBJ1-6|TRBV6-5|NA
CASSYARNSPLHF
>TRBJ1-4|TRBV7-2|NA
CASSLAMGDEKLFF
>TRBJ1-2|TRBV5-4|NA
CASSLAKGVPSRNGYTF
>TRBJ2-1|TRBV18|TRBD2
CASSRRSGRGNEQFF
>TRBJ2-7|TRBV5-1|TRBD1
CASSFGTGPYEQYF
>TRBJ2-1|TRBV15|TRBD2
CATSARAGPYNEQFF
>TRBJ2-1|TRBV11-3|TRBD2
CASSLDGGAGGPANEQFF
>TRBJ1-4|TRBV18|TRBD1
CASSRDRVGTNEKLFF